One sample yielded the 25 T cell receptor beta chains listed below, sequenced in a study of cytomegalovirus exposure and HLA in healthy donors. 13 Jbeta primers and 60 Vbeta primers were used for the PCR. Here immunoSEQ multiplex PCR was the method, and the copy in TCRdb shows in-frame clones only, minus some. The table shows about 130,000 clones, with roughly four fifths occurring only once. The sequenced sample consisted of PBMCs. Receptor source: a woman aged 45-59 years in good health and CMV-seronegative.

The genes are TRBV19 and TRBJ2-1; 9 bases agree with TRBD1. The junction had 3 bases not matched to a gene; V was cut back by 9 bases and J by 6 bases. Germline V gene lookup returns CDR1 LNHDA and CDR2 SQIVND (reference sequence). The CDR3 extends over 12 amino acids. The CDR3 protein is CASATGGNEQFF. The CDR3 region has the DNA TGTGCCAGCGCGACAGGGGGCAATGAGCAGTTCTTC. The complete variable domain, with remaining parts taken from reference TRBV19 and TRBJ2-1, reads DGGITQSPKYLFRKEGQNVTLSCEQNLNHDAMYWYRQDPGQGLRLIYYSQIVNDFQKGDIAEGYSVSREKKESFPLTVTSAQKNPTAFYLCASATGGNEQFFGPGTRLTVL.

The chain combines TRBV19 with TRBJ1-1, with 7 bases lining up with TRBD1. There are 15 residues in the CDR3. Germline CDR1 reads LNHDA; CDR2 reads SQIVND (reference sequence). With V trimmed by 6 bases and J by 0 bases, 7 bases remained unmatched. The CDR3 DNA reads as TGTGCCAGTAGGGACCTACAGGGGATGAACACTGAAGCTTTCTTT. This translates into CASRDLQGMNTEAFF.

J is TRBJ2-2 and V is TRBV28; perhaps TRBD2 as D (6 bases). Germline CDR1 and CDR2: MDHEN and SYDVKM. The CDR3 sequence is 14 residues long. Trimming took 2 bases from V and 4 from J, leaving 8 bases between them. The CDR3 DNA reads as TGTGCCAGCAGTTTAGGACTAATCACCGGGGAGCTGTTTTTT. Translated, it gives CASSLGLITGELFF. The whole variable domain, filled in from reference TRBV28 and TRBJ2-2, reads DVKVTQSSRYLVKRTGEKVFLECVQDMDHENMFWYRQDPGLGLRLIYFSYDVKMKEKGDIPEGYSVSREKKERFSLILESASTNQTSMYLCASSLGLITGELFFGEGSRLTVL.

The chain couples TRBV5-1 to TRBJ1-3; perhaps TRBD1 as D (6 bases). Deletions cut 0 bases from V and 0 bases from J, with 10 bases between. The CDR3 runs to 16 residues. CDR1 is SGHRS, CDR2 YFSETQ, per germline. CDR3 bases: TGCGCCAGCAGCTTGGGACAGGCCAGCTCTGGAAACACCATATATTTT. Translating gives CASSLGQASSGNTIYF.

V and J are TRBV30 and TRBJ2-3; no definite D call. From germline, CDR1 is GTSNPN and CDR2 SVGIG (reference sequence). V lost 0 bases to trimming and J lost 1 base, with 11 bases between them. This CDR3 has 15 amino acids. This CDR3 reads CAWSVPPRGTDTQYF. Written as DNA, the CDR3 is TGTGCCTGGAGTGTACCGCCGAGAGGCACAGATACGCAGTATTTT.

This clone occurred once. V is TRBV6-6 and J is TRBJ1-1; TRBD1 agrees at 9 bases. Trimming cost V 6 bases and J 4 bases; bases outside gene matches: 9. CDR1 is MNHNY and CDR2 is SVGAGI in the germline V gene (reference sequence). This CDR3 is built from 15 residues. The CDR3 sequence is CASRDRGGRATEAFF. Written as DNA, the CDR3 is TGTGCCAGCAGGGACAGGGGAGGAAGGGCCACTGAAGCTTTCTTT.

This clone was detected once. This chain joins TRBV19 and TRBJ1-2, with 11 bases lining up with TRBD1. The junction had 13 bases not matched to a gene; V was cut back by 3 bases and J by 7 bases. The CDR3 is 17 amino acids. The V gene's germline CDR1 is LNHDA and CDR2 SQIVND (reference sequence). This CDR3 is CASSILRPGQGGSGYTF. CDR3 bases: TGTGCCAGTAGTATCCTCCGACCGGGACAGGGGGGAAGTGGCTACACCTTC. Supplemented by reference TRBV19 and TRBJ1-2, the full variable domain reads DGGITQSPKYLFRKEGQNVTLSCEQNLNHDAMYWYRQDPGQGLRLIYYSQIVNDFQKGDIAEGYSVSREKKESFPLTVTSAQKNPTAFYLCASSILRPGQGGSGYTFGSGTRLTVV.

This clone has only a few counts. The V gene is TRBV5-1, the J gene TRBJ1-2; 7 bases align to TRBD1. Germline values: CDR1 SGHRS, CDR2 YFSETQ. This CDR3 contains 16 residues. V gave up 2 bases and J gave up 6 bases; unmatched junction bases: 13. The DNA of the CDR3 is TGCGCCAGCAGCTTAGACCTTCGACAGGGACGGGATGGCTACACCTTC. Translation: CASSLDLRQGRDGYTF.

This clone appeared a few times. The J gene is TRBJ1-4, the V gene TRBV6-1; D gene ambiguous. Trimming took off 4 bases at V and 0 bases at J, with 6 bases between the two ends. The CDR3 spans 14 residues. Germline V lookup: CDR1 MNHNS, CDR2 SASEGT. CDR3 bases: TGTGCCAGCAGTGTGTCTGCAACTAATGAAAAACTGTTTTTT. Residues: CASSVSATNEKLFF.

The V and J genes are TRBV25-1 and TRBJ1-4; 8 positions agree with TRBD1. The germline V gene encodes CDR1 MGHDK and CDR2 SYGVNS. The V gene end was trimmed by 2 bases and the J gene end by 8 bases; junction bases not matched to a gene: 7. The CDR3 spans 15 residues. Written as DNA, the CDR3 is TGTGCCAGCAGTGAAATTGGACAGGGTTGGGAAAAACTGTTTTTT. Translation: CASSEIGQGWEKLFF. Combining the CDR3 with reference TRBV25-1 and TRBJ1-4 gives the whole variable domain EADIYQTPRYLVIGTGKKITLECSQTMGHDKMYWYQQDPGMELHLIHYSYGVNSTEKGDLSSESTVSRIRTEHFPLTLESARPSHTSQYLCASSEIGQGWEKLFFGSGTQLSVL.

The J gene is TRBJ1-2, the V gene TRBV10-1; D perhaps matches TRBD1 (5 bases). V was pared by 6 bases and J by 4 bases, with 18 bases between. Germline-derived CDR1 and CDR2 are WNHNN and SYGVQD (reference sequence). The CDR3 is 15 residues long. This CDR3 reads CASSFPGGGGYGYTF. The DNA of the CDR3 is TGCGCCAGCAGCTTTCCCGGCGGGGGTGGCTATGGCTACACCTTC.

The V and J genes are TRBV7-9 and TRBJ2-1; D perhaps matches TRBD2 (6 bases). The ends were cut back, 2 bases at V and 2 bases at J, with 13 bases in the middle. The V gene's germline CDR1 is SEHNR and CDR2 FQNEAQ (reference sequence). This CDR3 is built from 16 residues. Here the CDR3 DNA reads TGTGCCAGCAGCTTACGGTGGGAGGCGCCCTACAATGAGCAGTTCTTC. It yields the protein CASSLRWEAPYNEQFF.

The chain combines TRBV6-4 with TRBJ2-1, with 7 bases aligning to TRBD2. The ends lost 4 bases at V and 0 bases at J; junction bases unmatched: 3. CDR3 length: 15 amino acids. Germline V gives CDR1 MRHNA, CDR2 SNTAGT. The CDR3 DNA is TGTGCCAGCAGTGGCGGACTAGTCTCCTACAATGAGCAGTTCTTC. This gives the protein CASSGGLVSYNEQFF.

CDR3 nucleotides: TGCGCCAGCAGTCAACCGGACAGGGCTGTTCTCACAGATACGCAGTATTTT. This encodes CASSQPDRAVLTDTQYF. This chain uses TRBV23-1 with TRBJ2-3; 8 bases match TRBD1. TRBV23-1 is assigned to the ORF class and has an uncertain function. The CDR3 contains 17 residues. The J segment lost 2 bases and the V segment lost 2 bases, leaving 9 bases of the junction unmatched.

This clone was observed many times. This chain uses TRBV6-6 with TRBJ2-1; possibly TRBD2 for D (6 bases). Trimming took 2 bases from V and 4 from J, leaving 9 bases between them. Germline lookup yields CDR1 MNHNY and CDR2 SVGAGI (reference sequence). The CDR3 consists of 14 residues. The chain's CDR3 is CASSYGGEYNEQFF. CDR3 nucleotide sequence: TGTGCCAGCAGTTACGGAGGGGAATACAATGAGCAGTTCTTC.

This clone was recorded once. The J gene is TRBJ2-7, the V gene TRBV7-9, with TRBD2 as a possible D gene (6 bases). CDR3 length equals 14 residues. Germline values: CDR1 SEHNR, CDR2 FQNEAQ (reference sequence). Trimming took 2 bases from V and 3 from J, leaving 11 bases between them. CDR3 sequence reads: CASSLLFSGYEQYV. For the CDR3, the DNA is TGTGCCAGCAGCTTATTATTTAGCGGCTACGAGCAGTACGTC.

The chain couples TRBV7-6 to TRBJ1-5; TRBD1 agrees at 8 bases. The CDR3 length is 14 residues. The trim removed 4 bases at V and 6 bases at J, leaving 5 bases unmatched. CDR1 is SGHVS, CDR2 FNYEAQ, per germline. The CDR3 spells CASSSRTGSQPQHF. The CDR3 nucleotides are TGTGCCAGCAGCTCTCGGACAGGGAGTCAGCCCCAGCATTTT.

The chain uses TRBV9 and TRBJ2-5; D is unclear. Germline V gives CDR1 SGDLS, CDR2 YYNGEE. Trimming removed 4 bases at V and 2 bases at J, with 18 bases between. The CDR3 is 16 amino acids. CDR3 coding DNA: TGTGCCAGCAGCCCCGTTGCGAGGAGCACACAAGAGACCCAGTACTTC. Translating gives CASSPVARSTQETQYF.

This CDR3 is CASSVGFANTEAFF. The CDR3 region has the DNA TGTGCCAGCAGCGTCGGGTTTGCGAACACTGAAGCTTTCTTT. The chain couples TRBV9 to TRBJ1-1; D is undetermined. Trimming took off 2 bases at V and 1 base at J, with 9 bases between the two ends. Germline-derived CDR1 and CDR2 are SGDLS and YYNGEE. CDR3 size: 14 residues.

The rearrangement joins TRBV9 to TRBJ2-3, with 11 nucleotides matching TRBD2. Trimming took 3 bases from V and 3 from J; bases not matched to a gene: 6. The CDR3 runs 16 residues. The germline gives CDR1 SGDLS, CDR2 YYNGEE. Here the CDR3 reads CASSGIAGGPTDTQYF. Here the CDR3 DNA reads TGTGCCAGCAGCGGGATAGCGGGAGGGCCGACAGATACGCAGTATTTT.

The chain couples TRBV5-1 to TRBJ2-3; TRBD2 matches 12 bases. CDR1 and CDR2 (germline): SGHRS, YFSETQ. The CDR3 runs 16 residues. V lost 3 bases and J lost 0; bases outside the gene matches: 2. The chain's CDR3 is CASSSGLAGSTDTQYF. The CDR3 DNA sequence: TGCGCCAGCAGCTCAGGACTAGCGGGGAGCACAGATACGCAGTATTTT. The full variable domain, rest sourced from reference TRBV5-1 and TRBJ2-3, is KAGVTQTPRYLIKTRGQQVTLSCSPISGHRSVSWYQQTPGQGLQFLFEYFSETQRNKGNFPGRFSGRQFSNSRSEMNVSTLELGDSALYLCASSSGLAGSTDTQYFGPGTRLTVL.

This clone appeared a few times. This chain connects TRBV28 to TRBJ1-2; weak D call: TRBD1 (6 bases). Germline CDR1 and CDR2: MDHEN and SYDVKM. This CDR3 is 16 amino acids long. V was trimmed by 6 bases and J by 5 bases, leaving 22 bases between them. Written as DNA, the CDR3 is TGTGCCAGCAGCACAACGTCACAGGGTCTTAGGTATGGCTACACCTTC. Translation gives CASSTTSQGLRYGYTF.

J is TRBJ1-5 and V is TRBV15; possible D gene TRBD1, 6 bases. From germline, CDR1 is LNHNV and CDR2 YYDKDF (reference sequence). The CDR3 has 14 residues. The V end was cut by 7 bases, the J end by 2 bases, with 12 bases between. The CDR3 DNA sequence: TGTGCCACCAACAAGGGGGACGGCAATCAGCCCCAGCATTTT. Protein product: CATNKGDGNQPQHF.

The rearrangement joins TRBV4-1 to TRBJ2-7, with 9 bases that match TRBD1. Germline CDR1 is MGHRA and CDR2 is YSYEKL. The J segment lost 2 bases and the V segment lost 3 bases, leaving 8 bases of the junction unmatched. CDR3 length: 16 amino acids. CDR3 coding DNA: TGCGCCAGCAGCCACCCAAGGGGACAGGGTACCTACGAGCAGTACTTC. This translates into CASSHPRGQGTYEQYF.

This clone was observed a single time. The rearrangement joins TRBV30 to TRBJ1-3; 7 positions agree with TRBD1. The V segment lost 7 bases and the J segment 4 bases; nucleotides outside the gene matches: 4. The CDR3 totals 12 residues. Germline CDR1 reads GTSNPN; CDR2 reads SVGIG (reference sequence). DNA of the CDR3: TGTGCCTTGACAGGGTCGGGAAACACCATATATTTT. Translated, it gives CALTGSGNTIYF. Supplemented by reference TRBV30 and TRBJ1-3, the full variable domain reads SQTIHQWPATLVQPVGSPLSLECTVEGTSNPNLYWYRQAAGRGLQLLFYSVGIGQISSEVPQNLSASRPQDRQFILSSKKLLLSDSGFYLCALTGSGNTIYFGEGSWLTVV.